A selection of T cell receptor beta chains follows, all from one sample in a study of shared clonotypes between healthy human individuals. Sequenced by immunoSEQ multiplex PCR; TCRdb stores in-frame clones only, minus some. The table has millions of clones, approximately 94% seen once; the top ten hold over 1.5%. The specimen sequenced was naive CD8+ T cells from PBMCs. The receptors stem from a man between 18 and 29 years old in good health. Some clones in this sample may be carry-over from other donors' samples. The CDR3 runs from the conserved cysteine through the conserved F or W. Fields, in order: J gene, clone size, V gene, D gene, CDR3 protein, CDR3 DNA. A D gene is named only where the DNA matches it firmly. The listing skips clone size in some rows; elsewhere it reads once, few, many or a size class.

>TRBJ2-5|-|TRBV11-2|-
CASNNGVRLHF
TGTGCCAGCAACAATGGCGTCCGACTTCACTTC
>TRBJ2-1|-|TRBV5-1|TRBD2
CASGLRSSGSTNEQFF
TGCGCCAGCGGCCTCCGCTCCAGCGGGAGTACGAATGAGCAGTTCTTC
>TRBJ2-2|-|TRBV5-1|TRBD2
CASSLGLAVTGELFF
TGCGCCAGCAGCTTGGGACTAGCTGTCACCGGGGAGCTGTTTTTT
>TRBJ2-1|-|TRBV11-2|-
CASSLMVNEQFF
TGTGCCAGCAGCTTAATGGTTAATGAGCAGTTCTTC
>TRBJ1-1|-|TRBV28|-
CASSLRDPPGRNTEAFF
TGTGCCAGCAGTTTGAGGGACCCCCCCGGAAGGAACACTGAAGCTTTCTTT
>TRBJ2-1|-|TRBV19|-
CASSIDITRVSGEQFF
TGTGCCAGTAGTATAGATATTACACGGGTATCCGGTGAGCAGTTCTTC
>TRBJ2-5|-|TRBV15|TRBD1
CATSGDRGETQYF
TGTGCCACCAGCGGGGACAGGGGAGAGACCCAGTACTTC
>TRBJ2-3|-|TRBV5-1|-
CASSLIQRAGTDTQYF
TGCGCCAGCAGCTTAATCCAGCGGGCAGGCACAGATACGCAGTATTTT
>TRBJ2-1|-|TRBV15|-
CATSRDLGEAYNEQFF
TGTGCCACCAGCAGAGATCTTGGGGAGGCCTACAATGAGCAGTTCTTC
>TRBJ1-2|-|TRBV28|TRBD1
CASSSGGDRSYYGYTF
TGTGCCAGCAGTTCCGGTGGGGACAGGAGCTACTATGGCTACACCTTC
>TRBJ2-5|-|TRBV4-3|TRBD2
CASSPRLAGAGEETQYF
TGCGCCAGCAGCCCTCGGCTAGCGGGAGCGGGGGAAGAGACCCAGTACTTC
>TRBJ2-1|-|TRBV7-3|TRBD2
CASSLRSSGSKTNEQFF
TGTGCCAGCAGCTTACGGTCTAGCGGGAGCAAAACGAATGAGCAGTTCTTC
>TRBJ1-5|few|TRBV19|TRBD1
CASSIRGGNQPQHF
TGTGCCAGTAGTATCAGGGGGGGCAATCAGCCCCAGCATTTT
>TRBJ2-1|-|TRBV11-2|-
CASSGGGGQNNEQFF
TGTGCCAGCAGCGGAGGGGGGGGACAGAACAATGAGCAGTTCTTC
>TRBJ1-1|-|TRBV27|-
CASSPVLGALAEAFF
TGTGCCAGCAGTCCAGTTTTGGGAGCCCTCGCTGAAGCTTTCTTT
>TRBJ2-2|-|TRBV7-9|-
CASSFGGELFF
TGTGCCAGCAGCTTTGGGGGGGAGCTGTTTTTT
>TRBJ2-2|-|TRBV6-5|-
CASSYLQGPGELFF
TGTGCCAGCAGTTACCTGCAAGGGCCCGGGGAGCTGTTTTTT
>TRBJ2-7|-|TRBV6-5|-
CASTMSWGYEQYF
TGTGCCAGCACTATGTCCTGGGGCTACGAGCAGTACTTC
>TRBJ2-5|-|TRBV29-1|TRBD2
CSVEGEGTQYF
TGCAGCGTTGAGGGGGAGGGGACCCAGTACTTC
>TRBJ2-2|-|TRBV10-3|TRBD2
CAISEKDGRTNTGELFF
TGTGCCATCAGTGAAAAGGACGGGAGGACGAACACCGGGGAGCTGTTTTTT
>TRBJ2-7|-|TRBV15|TRBD1
CATSRADRLQYEQYF
TGTGCCACCAGCAGAGCGGACAGGTTGCAATACGAGCAGTACTTC
>TRBJ2-5|-|TRBV5-1|-
CASSFSGSPETQYF
TGCGCCAGCAGCTTTTCAGGGTCCCCAGAGACCCAGTACTTC
>TRBJ1-1|-|TRBV29-1|TRBD1
CSVPGQGASFTEAFF
TGCAGCGTTCCGGGACAGGGGGCTTCTTTTACTGAAGCTTTCTTT
>TRBJ2-2|-|TRBV28|-
CASSLPDNTGELFF
TGTGCCAGCAGTTTACCGGACAACACCGGGGAGCTGTTTTTT
>TRBJ2-2|-|TRBV29-1|-
CTTRDPPGELFF
TGCACTACCCGGGACCCCCCCGGGGAGCTGTTTTTT
>TRBJ2-7|-|TRBV18|-
CASSPGSLAGYEQYF
TGTGCCAGCTCACCGGGATCACTGGCGGGGTACGAGCAGTACTTC
>TRBJ1-1|-|TRBV18|TRBD1
CASSPIATGDTEAFF
TGTGCCAGCTCACCAATAGCGACAGGGGACACTGAAGCTTTCTTT
>TRBJ2-7|-|TRBV7-6|-
CAVGPRGYEQYF
TGTGCCGTCGGACCCAGGGGCTACGAGCAGTACTTC
>TRBJ1-2|-|TRBV7-8|-
CASSLETSRGYTF
TGTGCCAGCAGCTTAGAGACTTCTCGTGGCTACACCTTC
>TRBJ2-7|-|TRBV5-1|-
CASSLDSRYEQYF
TGCGCCAGCAGCCTGGACAGCCGGTACGAGCAGTACTTC
>TRBJ2-1|once|TRBV4-3|-
CASSQSLRAFNEQFF
TGCGCCAGCAGCCAATCGTTAAGGGCGTTTAATGAGCAGTTCTTC
>TRBJ2-7|-|TRBV4-1|-
CASSQELATYEQYF
TGCGCCAGCAGCCAAGAACTGGCAACTTACGAGCAGTACTTC
>TRBJ1-4|-|TRBV2|-
CASSERHTTTNEKLFF
TGTGCCAGCAGTGAACGGCACACCACAACTAATGAAAAACTGTTTTTT
>TRBJ1-2|-|TRBV9|-
CASSVGTVGYTF
TGTGCCAGCAGCGTGGGGACCGTCGGCTACACCTTC
>TRBJ2-7|once|TRBV27|TRBD1
CASSLLAGQGASEQYF
TGTGCCAGCAGTTTACTCGCGGGACAGGGGGCATCCGAGCAGTACTTC
>TRBJ2-7|-|TRBV6-5|TRBD1
CASSPDRGAYEQYF
TGTGCCAGCAGTCCGGACAGGGGTGCCTACGAGCAGTACTTC
>TRBJ2-2|-|TRBV11-3|TRBD2
CASSLARLAGPGELFF
TGTGCCAGCAGCTTAGCCCGACTAGCGGGACCGGGGGAGCTGTTTTTT
>TRBJ1-2|-|TRBV6-5|-
CASSWNMMRGDGYTF
TGTGCCAGCAGTTGGAATATGATGCGGGGTGATGGCTACACCTTC
>TRBJ2-3|-|TRBV11-2|TRBD2
CASSLVRLAGGADTQYF
TGTGCCAGCAGCTTAGTGAGGCTAGCGGGAGGGGCAGATACGCAGTATTTT
>TRBJ1-4|-|TRBV11-2|TRBD1
CASSSNRGRQTNEKLFF
TGTGCCAGCAGCTCCAACAGGGGGCGGCAAACTAATGAAAAACTGTTTTTT
>TRBJ2-5|-|TRBV9|TRBD2
CASSPLLGGIQETQYF
TGTGCCAGCAGCCCCCTGCTCGGGGGGATCCAAGAGACCCAGTACTTC
>TRBJ1-5|few|TRBV11-2|-
CASSLDSPAGGNQPQHF
TGTGCCAGCAGCTTAGATTCGCCGGCCGGGGGTAATCAGCCCCAGCATTTT
>TRBJ2-1|-|TRBV6-6|-
CASSYSRGAVHEQFF
TGTGCCAGCAGTTACTCTAGGGGGGCGGTGCATGAGCAGTTCTTC
>TRBJ2-7|-|TRBV28|TRBD1
CASSPLDRGVEQYF
TGTGCCAGCAGCCCCCTTGACAGGGGTGTTGAGCAGTACTTC
>TRBJ2-1|once|TRBV27|-
CASSWLNEQFF
TGTGCCAGCAGTTGGCTTAATGAGCAGTTCTTC
>TRBJ2-1|-|TRBV27|-
CASSPRTGYHEQFF
TGTGCCAGCAGCCCACGTACAGGGTACCATGAGCAGTTCTTC
>TRBJ2-3|-|TRBV9|TRBD1
CASSPGQTTSTDTQYF
TGTGCCAGCAGCCCGGGACAGACCACTAGCACAGATACGCAGTATTTT
>TRBJ1-4|-|TRBV6-6|-
CASSSLGEGTNEKLFF
TGTGCCAGCAGCTCCCTGGGGGAGGGAACTAATGAAAAACTGTTTTTT
>TRBJ2-7|-|TRBV6-4|TRBD2
CASRGLAGGRRYEQYF
TGTGCCAGCAGAGGGCTAGCGGGAGGAAGACGGTACGAGCAGTACTTC
>TRBJ2-1|-|TRBV11-2|-
CASSVGTNNEQFF
TGTGCCAGCAGCGTAGGGACAAACAATGAGCAGTTCTTC
>TRBJ2-1|-|TRBV19|TRBD1
CASSVTRQGFNEQFF
TGTGCCAGTAGTGTCACCAGACAGGGATTCAATGAGCAGTTCTTC
>TRBJ2-7|-|TRBV7-9|TRBD2
CASSLAPTSWDEQYF
TGTGCCAGCAGCTTAGCCCCGACTAGCTGGGACGAGCAGTACTTC
>TRBJ2-7|-|TRBV6-5|-
CASSWRVAGEQYF
TGTGCCAGCAGTTGGAGGGTAGCCGGCGAGCAGTACTTC
>TRBJ2-7|-|TRBV6-1|TRBD2
CVTRLAGAYEQYF
TGTGTCACCCGGCTAGCGGGTGCCTACGAGCAGTACTTC
>TRBJ2-1|-|TRBV30|TRBD1
CAWSETGNHEQFF
TGTGCCTGGAGTGAGACAGGGAATCATGAGCAGTTCTTC
>TRBJ2-1|-|TRBV5-4|TRBD2
CASSFVSGRSGEQFF
TGTGCCAGCAGTTTCGTTAGCGGGAGATCGGGAGAGCAGTTCTTC
>TRBJ1-5|-|TRBV7-8|-
CASSLADLRSNQPQHF
TGTGCCAGCAGCTTAGCGGACCTACGTAGCAATCAGCCCCAGCATTTT